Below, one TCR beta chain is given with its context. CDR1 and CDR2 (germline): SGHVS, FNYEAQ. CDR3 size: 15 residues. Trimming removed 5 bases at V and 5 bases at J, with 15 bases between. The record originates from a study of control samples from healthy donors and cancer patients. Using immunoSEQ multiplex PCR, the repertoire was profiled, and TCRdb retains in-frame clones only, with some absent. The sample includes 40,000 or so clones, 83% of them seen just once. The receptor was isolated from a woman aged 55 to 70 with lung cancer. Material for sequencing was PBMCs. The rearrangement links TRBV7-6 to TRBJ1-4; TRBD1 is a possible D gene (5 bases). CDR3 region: CASSPGRGINEKLFF. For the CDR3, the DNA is TGTGCCAGCAGCCCAGGGCGGGGTATCAATGAAAAACTGTTTTTT.